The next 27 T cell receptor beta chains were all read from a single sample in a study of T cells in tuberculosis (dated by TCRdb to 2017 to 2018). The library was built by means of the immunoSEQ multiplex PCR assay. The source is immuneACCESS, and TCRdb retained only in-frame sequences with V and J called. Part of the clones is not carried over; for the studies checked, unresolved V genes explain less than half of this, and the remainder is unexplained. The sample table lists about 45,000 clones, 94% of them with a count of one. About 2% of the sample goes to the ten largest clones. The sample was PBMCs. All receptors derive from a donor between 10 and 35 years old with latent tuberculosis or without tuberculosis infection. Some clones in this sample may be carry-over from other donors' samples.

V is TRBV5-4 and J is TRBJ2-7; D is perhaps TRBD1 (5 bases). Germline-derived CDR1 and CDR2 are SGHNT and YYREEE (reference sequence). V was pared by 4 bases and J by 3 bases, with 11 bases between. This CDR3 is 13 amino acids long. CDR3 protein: CASSLGQLYEQYF. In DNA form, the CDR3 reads TGTGCCAGCAGCCTCGGACAACTCTACGAGCAGTACTTC.

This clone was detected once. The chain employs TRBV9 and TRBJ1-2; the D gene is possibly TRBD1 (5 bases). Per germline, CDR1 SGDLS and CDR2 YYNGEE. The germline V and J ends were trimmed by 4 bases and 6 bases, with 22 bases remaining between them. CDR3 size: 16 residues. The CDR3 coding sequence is TGTGCCAGCAGCTCTCCCCGGGGGTCCAGGAGCGATGGCTACACCTTC. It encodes CASSSPRGSRSDGYTF.

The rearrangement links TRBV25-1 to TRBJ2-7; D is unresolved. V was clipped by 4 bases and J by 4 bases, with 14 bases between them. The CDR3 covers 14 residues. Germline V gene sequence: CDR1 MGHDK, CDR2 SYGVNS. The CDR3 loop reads CASSVRTVLYEQYF. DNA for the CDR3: TGTGCCAGCAGTGTTAGAACAGTCCTATACGAGCAGTACTTC.

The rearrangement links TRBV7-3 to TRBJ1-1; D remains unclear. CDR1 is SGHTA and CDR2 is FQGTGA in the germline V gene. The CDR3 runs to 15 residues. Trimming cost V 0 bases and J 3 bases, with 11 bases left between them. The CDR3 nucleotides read TGTGCCAGCAGCTTAACGCCCGGGGAGGACACTGAAGCTTTCTTT. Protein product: CASSLTPGEDTEAFF.

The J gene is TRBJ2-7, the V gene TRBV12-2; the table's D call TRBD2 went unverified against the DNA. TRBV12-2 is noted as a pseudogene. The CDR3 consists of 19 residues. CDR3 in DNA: TGTGCAAGTCGCTTAGTAGGGGAGGGAGGCGGGAAAGCCTCCTACGAGCAGTACTTC. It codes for CASRLVGEGGGKASYEQYF.

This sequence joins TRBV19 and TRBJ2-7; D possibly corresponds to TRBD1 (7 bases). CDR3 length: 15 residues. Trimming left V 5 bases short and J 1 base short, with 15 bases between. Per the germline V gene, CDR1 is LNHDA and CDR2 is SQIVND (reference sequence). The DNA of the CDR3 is TGTGCCAGTAGTTTGGGACTGGGACAGTCCTACGAGCAGTACTTC. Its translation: CASSLGLGQSYEQYF.

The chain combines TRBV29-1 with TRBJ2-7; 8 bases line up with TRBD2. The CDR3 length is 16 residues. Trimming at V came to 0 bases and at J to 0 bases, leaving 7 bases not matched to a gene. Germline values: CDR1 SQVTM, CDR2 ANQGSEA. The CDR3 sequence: CSVEEGRRGASYEQYF. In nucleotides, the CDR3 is TGCAGCGTTGAAGAGGGAAGGCGGGGGGCCTCCTACGAGCAGTACTTC.

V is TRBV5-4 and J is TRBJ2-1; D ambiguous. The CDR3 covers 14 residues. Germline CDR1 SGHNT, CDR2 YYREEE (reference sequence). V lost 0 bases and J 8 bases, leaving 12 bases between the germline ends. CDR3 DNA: TGTGCCAGCAGCTTGGCTAGTACTTTGGATGAGCAGTTCTTC. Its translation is CASSLASTLDEQFF.

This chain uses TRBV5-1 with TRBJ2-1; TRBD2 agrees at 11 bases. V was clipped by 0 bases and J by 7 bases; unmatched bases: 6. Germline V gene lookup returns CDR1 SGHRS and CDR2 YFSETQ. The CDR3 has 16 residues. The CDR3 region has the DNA TGCGCCAGCAGCTTGGGAGGTAGCGGGAGGGTGAATGAGCAGTTCTTC. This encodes CASSLGGSGRVNEQFF. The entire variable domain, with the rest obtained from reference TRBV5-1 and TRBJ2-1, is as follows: KAGVTQTPRYLIKTRGQQVTLSCSPISGHRSVSWYQQTPGQGLQFLFEYFSETQRNKGNFPGRFSGRQFSNSRSEMNVSTLELGDSALYLCASSLGGSGRVNEQFFGPGTRLTVL.

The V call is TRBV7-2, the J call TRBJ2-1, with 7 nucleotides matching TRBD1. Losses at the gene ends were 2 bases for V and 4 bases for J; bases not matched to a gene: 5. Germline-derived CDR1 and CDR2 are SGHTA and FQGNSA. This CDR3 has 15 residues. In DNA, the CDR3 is TGTGCCAGCAGCTTAAAACAGGGGACGTACAATGAGCAGTTCTTC. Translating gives CASSLKQGTYNEQFF.

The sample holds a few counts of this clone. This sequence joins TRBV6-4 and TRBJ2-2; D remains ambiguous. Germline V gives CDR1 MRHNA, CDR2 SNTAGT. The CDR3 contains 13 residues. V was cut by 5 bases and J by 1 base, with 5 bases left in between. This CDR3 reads CASSSKNTGELFF. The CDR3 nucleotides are TGTGCCAGCAGTTCAAAGAACACCGGGGAGCTGTTTTTT.

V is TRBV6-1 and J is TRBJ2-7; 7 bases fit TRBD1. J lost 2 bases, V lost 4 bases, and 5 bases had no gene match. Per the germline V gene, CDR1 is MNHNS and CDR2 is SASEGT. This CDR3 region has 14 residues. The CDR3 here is CASSVSGQTYEQYF. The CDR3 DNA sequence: TGTGCCAGCAGTGTTTCGGGACAGACCTACGAGCAGTACTTC.

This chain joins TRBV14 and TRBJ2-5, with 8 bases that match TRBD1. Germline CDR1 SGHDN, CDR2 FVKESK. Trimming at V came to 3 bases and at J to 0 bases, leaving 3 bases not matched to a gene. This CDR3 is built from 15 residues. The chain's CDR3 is CASSQRTGYQETQYF. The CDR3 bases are TGTGCCAGCAGCCAGCGGACAGGGTACCAAGAGACCCAGTACTTC. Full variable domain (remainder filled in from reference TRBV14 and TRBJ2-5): EAGVTQFPSHSVIEKGQTVTLRCDPISGHDNLYWYRRVMGKEIKFLLHFVKESKQDESGMPNNRFLAERTGGTYSTLKVQPAELEDSGVYFCASSQRTGYQETQYFGPGTRLLVL.

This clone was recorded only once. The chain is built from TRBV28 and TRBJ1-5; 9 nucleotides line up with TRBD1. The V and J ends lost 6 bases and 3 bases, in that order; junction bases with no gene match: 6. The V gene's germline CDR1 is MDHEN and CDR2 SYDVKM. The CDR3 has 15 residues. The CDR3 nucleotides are TGTGCCAGCAGGCCGGGACAGGGTCCCAATCAGCCCCAGCATTTT. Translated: CASRPGQGPNQPQHF.

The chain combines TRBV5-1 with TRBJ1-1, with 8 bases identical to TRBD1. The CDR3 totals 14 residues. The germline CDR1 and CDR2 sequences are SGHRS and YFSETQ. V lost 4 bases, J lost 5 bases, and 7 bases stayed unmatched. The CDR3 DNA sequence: TGCGCCAGCAGCCTCTTGACAGGGGAAACTGAAGCTTTCTTT. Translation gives CASSLLTGETEAFF. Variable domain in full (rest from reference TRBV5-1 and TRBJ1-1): KAGVTQTPRYLIKTRGQQVTLSCSPISGHRSVSWYQQTPGQGLQFLFEYFSETQRNKGNFPGRFSGRQFSNSRSEMNVSTLELGDSALYLCASSLLTGETEAFFGQGTRLTVV.

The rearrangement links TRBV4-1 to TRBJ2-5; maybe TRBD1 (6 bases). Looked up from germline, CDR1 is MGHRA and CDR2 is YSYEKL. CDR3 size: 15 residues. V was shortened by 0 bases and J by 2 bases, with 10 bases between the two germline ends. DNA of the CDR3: TGCGCCAGCAGCCAAGACTCAGGGGCTCAAGAGACCCAGTACTTC. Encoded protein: CASSQDSGAQETQYF.

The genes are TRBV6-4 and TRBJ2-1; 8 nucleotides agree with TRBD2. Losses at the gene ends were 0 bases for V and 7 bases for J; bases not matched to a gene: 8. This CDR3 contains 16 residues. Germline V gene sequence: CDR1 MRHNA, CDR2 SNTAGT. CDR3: CASSDSGLESRNEQFF. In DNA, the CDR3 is TGTGCCAGCAGTGACTCGGGACTAGAGAGTCGGAATGAGCAGTTCTTC.

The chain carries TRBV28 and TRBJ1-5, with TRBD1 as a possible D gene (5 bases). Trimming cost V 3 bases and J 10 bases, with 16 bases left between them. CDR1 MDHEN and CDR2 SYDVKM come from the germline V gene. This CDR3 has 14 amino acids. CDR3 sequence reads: CASSFRGTGTPQHF. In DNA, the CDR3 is TGTGCCAGCAGTTTTAGGGGCACCGGTACTCCCCAGCATTTT.

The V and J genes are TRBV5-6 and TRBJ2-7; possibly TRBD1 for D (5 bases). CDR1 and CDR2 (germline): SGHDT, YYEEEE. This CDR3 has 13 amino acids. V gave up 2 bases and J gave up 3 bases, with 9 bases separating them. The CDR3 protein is CASSFWGSYEQYF. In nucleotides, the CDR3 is TGTGCCAGCAGCTTTTGGGGCAGCTACGAGCAGTACTTC. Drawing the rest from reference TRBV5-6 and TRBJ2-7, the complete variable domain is DAGVTQSPTHLIKTRGQQVTLRCSPKSGHDTVSWYQQALGQGPQFIFQYYEEEERQRGNFPDRFSGHQFPNYSSELNVNALLLGDSALYLCASSFWGSYEQYFGPGTRLTVT.

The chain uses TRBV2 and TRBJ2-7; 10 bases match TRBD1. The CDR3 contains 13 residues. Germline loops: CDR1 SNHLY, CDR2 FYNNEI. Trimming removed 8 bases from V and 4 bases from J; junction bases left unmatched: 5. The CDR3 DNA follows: TGTGCCAGCTCGTCGGACAGGGGGTACGAGCAGTACTTC. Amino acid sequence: CASSSDRGYEQYF.

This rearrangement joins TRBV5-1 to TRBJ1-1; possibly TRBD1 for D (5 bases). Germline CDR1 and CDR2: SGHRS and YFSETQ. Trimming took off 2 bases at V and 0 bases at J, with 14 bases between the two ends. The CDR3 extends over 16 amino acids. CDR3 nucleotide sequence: TGCGCCAGCAGCTTCAGCGCAGGGTTGATGAACACTGAAGCTTTCTTT. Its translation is CASSFSAGLMNTEAFF.

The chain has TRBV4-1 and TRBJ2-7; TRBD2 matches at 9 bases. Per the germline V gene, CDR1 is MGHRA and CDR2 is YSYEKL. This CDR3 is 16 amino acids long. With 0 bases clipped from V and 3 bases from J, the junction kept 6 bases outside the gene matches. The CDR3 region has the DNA TGCGCCAGCAGCCAAGAGGGTCTAGCGGGACACTACGAGCAGTACTTC. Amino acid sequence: CASSQEGLAGHYEQYF.

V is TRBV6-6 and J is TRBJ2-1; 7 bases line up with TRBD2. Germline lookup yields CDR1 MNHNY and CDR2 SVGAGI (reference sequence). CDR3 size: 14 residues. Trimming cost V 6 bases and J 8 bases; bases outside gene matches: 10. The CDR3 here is CASRAGDGFDEQFF. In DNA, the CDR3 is TGTGCCAGCAGGGCGGGAGACGGCTTCGATGAGCAGTTCTTC.

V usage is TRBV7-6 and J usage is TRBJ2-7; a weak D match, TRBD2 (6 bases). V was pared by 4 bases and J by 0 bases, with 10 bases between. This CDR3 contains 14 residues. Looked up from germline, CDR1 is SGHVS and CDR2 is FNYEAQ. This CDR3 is CASSSRLVSYEQYF. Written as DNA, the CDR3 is TGTGCCAGCAGCTCCAGACTAGTCTCCTACGAGCAGTACTTC.

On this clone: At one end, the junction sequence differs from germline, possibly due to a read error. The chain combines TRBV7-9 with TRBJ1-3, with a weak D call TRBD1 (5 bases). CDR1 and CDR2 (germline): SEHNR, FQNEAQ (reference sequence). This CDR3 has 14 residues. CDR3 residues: CASSYLGAGNTIYF. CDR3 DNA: TGTGCCAGCAGCTACCTTGGGGCTGGGAACACCATATATTTT.

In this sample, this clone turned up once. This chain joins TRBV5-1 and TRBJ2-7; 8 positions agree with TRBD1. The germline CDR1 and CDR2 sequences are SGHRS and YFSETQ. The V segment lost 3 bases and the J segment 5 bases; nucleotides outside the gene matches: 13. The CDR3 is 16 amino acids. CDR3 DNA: TGCGCCAGCAGCTATCGAACTGGACAGGGTTTCCACGAGCAGTACTTC. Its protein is CASSYRTGQGFHEQYF.

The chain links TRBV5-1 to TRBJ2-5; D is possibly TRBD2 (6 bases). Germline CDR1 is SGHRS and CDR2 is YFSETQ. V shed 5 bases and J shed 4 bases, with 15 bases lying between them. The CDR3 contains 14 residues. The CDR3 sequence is CASSRDWVGETQYF. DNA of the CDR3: TGCGCCAGCAGTAGGGACTGGGTTGGAGAGACCCAGTACTTC.